The rows below give T cell receptor beta chains drawn from one sample of a study of cytomegalovirus exposure and HLA in healthy donors. Sequencing was performed with immunoSEQ multiplex PCR; in TCRdb, only in-frame clones are kept and a portion is missing. The table shows over 150,000 clones, with around 82% occurring only once. Sequenced sample: PBMCs. These receptors all stem from a boy aged 2 to 9 in good health and CMV-seronegative. Each CDR3 is given with its conserved first and last residue. The order of the fields is J gene, D gene, V gene, clone size, CDR3 protein, CDR3 DNA. The D gene is left open where the match is weak. Part of the rows lack a size; the others show once, few, many or a class for expanded clones.

>TRBJ2-7|TRBD2|TRBV18|once
CASQTSGGTYEQYF
TGTGCCAGCCAAACTAGCGGGGGAACCTACGAGCAGTACTTC
>TRBJ2-3|TRBD2|TRBV6-1|NA
CASTALAHTDTQYF
TGTGCCAGCACCGCACTAGCGCACACAGATACGCAGTATTTT
>TRBJ1-1|NA|TRBV9|NA
CASSVGDSNTEAFF
TGTGCCAGCAGCGTAGGGGACTCTAACACTGAAGCTTTCTTT
>TRBJ1-4|NA|TRBV27|NA
CASSRGGFSEKLFF
TGTGCCAGCAGCAGAGGAGGGTTCAGTGAAAAACTGTTTTTT
>TRBJ1-4|NA|TRBV28|NA
CASSFGGHGRVPINEKLFF
TGTGCCAGCAGTTTCGGGGGGCACGGAAGAGTACCCATTAATGAAAAACTGTTTTTT
>TRBJ2-5|NA|TRBV19|once
CASKSRLGAETQYF
TGTGCCAGTAAATCCAGACTAGGGGCAGAGACCCAGTACTTC
>TRBJ1-3|NA|TRBV2|NA
CASSDPLSSGNTIYF
TGTGCCAGCAGTGACCCCCTGAGCTCTGGAAACACCATATATTTT
>TRBJ2-7|NA|TRBV15|few
CATTAGSSYEQYF
TGTGCCACCACAGCAGGTAGTAGCTACGAGCAGTACTTC
>TRBJ2-1|TRBD2|TRBV7-9|NA
CASSELAGDEQFF
TGTGCCAGCAGCGAACTAGCGGGAGATGAGCAGTTCTTC
>TRBJ2-7|TRBD1|TRBV7-2|NA
CASNKGAVSYEQYF
TGTGCCAGCAACAAGGGGGCCGTTTCCTACGAGCAGTACTTC
>TRBJ1-1|TRBD1|TRBV19|NA
CASSVTGAANTEAFF
TGTGCCAGTAGTGTTACAGGGGCTGCGAACACTGAAGCTTTCTTT
>TRBJ2-5|NA|TRBV7-8|NA
CASSLQGLGETQYF
TGTGCCAGCAGCTTACAGGGACTGGGAGAGACCCAGTACTTC
>TRBJ2-1|TRBD2|TRBV10-3|NA
CAISNSGRRNEQFF
TGTGCCATCAGTAATAGCGGGAGAAGGAATGAGCAGTTCTTC
>TRBJ2-7|NA|TRBV10-1|NA
CASSEGTGTLLYEQYF
TGCGCCAGCAGTGAGGGCACCGGGACTCTCCTCTACGAGCAGTACTTC
>TRBJ2-7|NA|TRBV5-1|NA
CASSASYEQYF
TGCGCCAGCAGCGCGTCCTACGAGCAGTACTTC